This entry lists 7 T cell receptor beta chains sequenced from one sample in a study of PD-1 blockade in classical Hodgkin lymphoma. Time point given: cycle 4 day 1 (C4D1), after more than 5 weeks of nivolumab. Brentuximab vedotin exposure varied, and every patient relapsed after autologous stem cell transplantation. Assay: immunoSEQ multiplex PCR; the TCRdb copy retains only in-frame clones and omits some. This table has tens of thousands of clones, approximately 85% appearing once. The sequenced sample was peripheral blood mononuclear cells (PBMCs), obtained before the fourth cycle of nivolumab. The source of these receptors is a human donor with classical Hodgkin lymphoma.

The chain employs TRBV18 and TRBJ1-2, with TRBD1 identical over 8 bases. This CDR3 comprises 13 residues. CDR1 is KGHSH, CDR2 LQKENI, per germline. V shed 3 bases and J 5 bases; nucleotides not matched to a gene: 2. The CDR3 reads CASSPGQEYGYTF. The CDR3 region has the DNA TGTGCCAGCTCACCGGGACAGGAGTATGGCTACACCTTC.

This chain joins TRBV28 and TRBJ1-2; weak D call: TRBD1 (5 bases). This CDR3 contains 14 residues. Trimming removed 0 bases from V and 6 bases from J, with 11 bases in between. Germline-derived CDR1 and CDR2 are MDHEN and SYDVKM. CDR3 protein: CASSLWGQGDGYTF. The DNA for the CDR3 is TGTGCCAGCAGTTTATGGGGCCAGGGAGATGGCTACACCTTC.

This clone was recorded only once. The chain links TRBV18 to TRBJ2-5, with D tentatively TRBD2 (6 bases). Germline assignment: CDR1 KGHSH and CDR2 LQKENI. V lost 3 bases, J lost 5 bases, and 13 bases lay in between. CDR3 size: 14 residues. In DNA, the CDR3 is TGTGCCAGCTCACCTGGAGGGAGAAGGGAGACCCAGTACTTC. This gives the protein CASSPGGRRETQYF. The variable domain in full, with the rest retrieved from reference TRBV18 and TRBJ2-5, is NAGVMQNPRHLVRRRGQEARLRCSPMKGHSHVYWYRQLPEEGLKFMVYLQKENIIDESGMPKERFSAEFPKEGPSILRIQQVVRGDSAAYFCASSPGGRRETQYFGPGTRLLVL.

This clone was recorded once. This chain uses TRBV4-3 with TRBJ2-7, with D perhaps matching TRBD1 (6 bases). The CDR3 spans 16 residues. The V end lost 0 bases, the J end lost 4 bases, and 16 bases lay between the germline ends. Germline values: CDR1 LGHNA, CDR2 YSLEER. In nucleotides, the CDR3 is TGCGCCAGCAGCCAAGATTATGGGGGCTTGTCGTACGAGCAGTACTTC. Its protein is CASSQDYGGLSYEQYF.

This clone was seen only once. At one end the junction does not follow the germline gene, possibly because of a read error. The chain recombines TRBV7-2 with TRBJ2-1, with D possibly being TRBD1 or TRBD2 (5 bases each). Germline V gene lookup returns CDR1 SGHTA and CDR2 FQGNSA. The CDR3 sequence is 13 residues long. CDR3 in amino acids: CASSPLPGAFSLF. The CDR3 bases are TGTGCCAGCAGCCCCCTCCCCGGGGCCTTTTCGCTCTTC.

The chain couples TRBV5-4 to TRBJ2-7; a possible D gene is TRBD1 (5 bases). This CDR3 is built from 14 residues. Germline CDR1 is SGHNT and CDR2 is YYREEE (reference sequence). The V and J ends lost 4 bases and 5 bases respectively, with 16 bases between them. Here the CDR3 reads CASSTQRGINEQYF. The CDR3, as DNA: TGTGCCAGCAGCACGCAAAGGGGCATCAACGAGCAGTACTTC.

In this sample, this clone turned up a few times. The chain links TRBV7-2 to TRBJ2-2; 9 bases are a match to TRBD2. Per germline, CDR1 SGHTA and CDR2 FQGNSA. The CDR3 contains 14 residues. V lost 6 bases to trimming and J lost 4 bases; unmatched junction nucleotides: 3. This CDR3 is CASRPSGATGELFF. The CDR3 region has the DNA TGTGCCAGCAGGCCTAGCGGGGCCACCGGGGAGCTGTTTTTT.